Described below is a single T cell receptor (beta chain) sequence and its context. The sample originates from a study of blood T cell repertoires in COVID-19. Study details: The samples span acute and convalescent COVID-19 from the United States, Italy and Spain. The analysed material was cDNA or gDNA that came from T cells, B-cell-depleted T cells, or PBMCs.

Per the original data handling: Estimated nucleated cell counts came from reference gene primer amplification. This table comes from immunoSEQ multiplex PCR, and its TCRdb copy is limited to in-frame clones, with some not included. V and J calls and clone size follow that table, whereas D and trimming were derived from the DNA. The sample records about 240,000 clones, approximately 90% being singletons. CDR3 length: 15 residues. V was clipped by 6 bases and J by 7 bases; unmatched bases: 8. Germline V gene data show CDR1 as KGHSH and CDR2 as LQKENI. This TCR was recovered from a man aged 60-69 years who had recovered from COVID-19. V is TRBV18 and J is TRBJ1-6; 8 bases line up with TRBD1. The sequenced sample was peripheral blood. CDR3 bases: TGTGCCAGCTCCCGTAGGGACAGGTTGAATTCACCCCTCCACTTT. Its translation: CASSRRDRLNSPLHF.